This TCR beta chain is drawn from a study of PD-1 blockade in classical Hodgkin lymphoma. General study findings and limits: Exclusion applied to patients who initiated nivolumab less than 1 year following ASCT. Significantly greater TCR diversity emerged by C4D1 in CD4+ cells but not CD8+ cells. Reports described newly diagnosed patients as having lower baseline TCR diversity than healthy donors.

The CDR3 covers 15 residues. The V gene lost 0 bases and the J gene lost 4 bases, with 10 bases spanning the gap. Germline V lookup: CDR1 LGHNA, CDR2 YSLEER. Only in-frame clones appear in the TCRdb table, and some are missing; sequencing was by immunoSEQ multiplex PCR. The sample has over 25,000 clones, about 81% seen once. Worth noting for this clone: Its antigen is undetermined.

Relapses following autologous stem cell transplantation were seen in all patients, with brentuximab vedotin exposure varying. The TCR originated in a human donor with classical Hodgkin lymphoma. The V call is TRBV4-3, the J call TRBJ1-5, with a tentative D call TRBD1 (5 bases). Specimen: peripheral blood mononuclear cells (PBMCs), collected before the second cycle of nivolumab. CDR3 bases: TGCGCCAGCAGCCAAGAAGGACACGGTAATCAGCCCCAGCATTTT. Amino acids: CASSQEGHGNQPQHF.